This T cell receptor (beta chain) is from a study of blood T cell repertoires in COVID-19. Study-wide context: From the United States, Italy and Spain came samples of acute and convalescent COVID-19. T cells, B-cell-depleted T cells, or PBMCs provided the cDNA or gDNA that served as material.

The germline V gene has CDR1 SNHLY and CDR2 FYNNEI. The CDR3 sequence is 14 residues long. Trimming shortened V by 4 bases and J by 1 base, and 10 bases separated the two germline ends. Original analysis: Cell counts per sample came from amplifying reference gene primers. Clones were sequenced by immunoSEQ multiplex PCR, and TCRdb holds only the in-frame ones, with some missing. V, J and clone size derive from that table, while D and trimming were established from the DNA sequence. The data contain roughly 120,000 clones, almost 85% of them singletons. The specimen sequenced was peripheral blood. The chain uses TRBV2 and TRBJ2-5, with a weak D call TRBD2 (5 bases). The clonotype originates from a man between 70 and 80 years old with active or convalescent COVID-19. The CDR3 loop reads CASSASGFQETQYF. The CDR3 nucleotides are TGTGCCAGCAGTGCATCGGGATTCCAAGAGACCCAGTACTTC.